This T cell receptor beta chain was retrieved from a study of metastatic and nonmetastatic thyroid tumors. Study overall: Repertoire comparison spanned blood and tumor or nodule tissue of malignant and benign thyroid patients.

Germline V gives CDR1 SGHDN, CDR2 FVKESK. There are 12 residues in the CDR3. Trimming took 3 bases from V and 6 from J; bases not matched to a gene: 0. TCRdb re-processed the PCR reads through MiXCR. Of 10,000 to 15,000 clones in the sample, 25% to 40% were seen once. This clone is medium-sized by share. Before thyroid surgery, none of the patients had received any treatment. The clonotype comes from a female donor with papillary thyroid cancer or a benign thyroid nodule (not recorded which). Some clones in this sample may be carry-over from other donors' samples. V usage is TRBV14 and J usage is TRBJ2-3, with 7 bases that match TRBD2. Sequencing was performed on tumor tissue. The DNA for the CDR3 is TGTGCCAGCAGCCAGGGGGGGGATACGCAGTATTTT. It codes for CASSQGGDTQYF.